This T cell receptor (beta chain) was captured in a study of T cell responses to AZD1222 COVID-19 vaccine. Study observations and caveats: Across the whole spike, CD4 TCRs peaked at regions 160-218 and 743-854. AZD1222 recipients seropositive at baseline numbered only six or seven. The donor cohort was predominantly white British with a female majority, and clonal diversity may have been underestimated.

Sequencing was performed with immunoSEQ multiplex PCR; in TCRdb, only in-frame clones are kept and a portion is missing. Counted here are some 110,000 clones, roughly 86% occurring once; the ten biggest clones make up over 3%. CDR3 size: 15 residues. Germline CDR1 and CDR2: SGHNT and YYREEE (reference sequence). The ends lost 4 bases at V and 1 base at J; junction bases unmatched: 6. Of note for this clone: Its cognate antigen is unknown.

The rearrangement uses TRBV5-4 and TRBJ2-7; 9 bases line up with TRBD1. The sample in question was peripheral blood, obtained 28 days after the second dose of the MenACWY control vaccine. The receptor's source is an adult who received the MenACWY meningococcal vaccine as a control. In DNA, the CDR3 is TGTGCCAGCAGCACGGGCGGGACAGGGTCCTACGAGCAGTACTTC. This sequence encodes CASSTGGTGSYEQYF.